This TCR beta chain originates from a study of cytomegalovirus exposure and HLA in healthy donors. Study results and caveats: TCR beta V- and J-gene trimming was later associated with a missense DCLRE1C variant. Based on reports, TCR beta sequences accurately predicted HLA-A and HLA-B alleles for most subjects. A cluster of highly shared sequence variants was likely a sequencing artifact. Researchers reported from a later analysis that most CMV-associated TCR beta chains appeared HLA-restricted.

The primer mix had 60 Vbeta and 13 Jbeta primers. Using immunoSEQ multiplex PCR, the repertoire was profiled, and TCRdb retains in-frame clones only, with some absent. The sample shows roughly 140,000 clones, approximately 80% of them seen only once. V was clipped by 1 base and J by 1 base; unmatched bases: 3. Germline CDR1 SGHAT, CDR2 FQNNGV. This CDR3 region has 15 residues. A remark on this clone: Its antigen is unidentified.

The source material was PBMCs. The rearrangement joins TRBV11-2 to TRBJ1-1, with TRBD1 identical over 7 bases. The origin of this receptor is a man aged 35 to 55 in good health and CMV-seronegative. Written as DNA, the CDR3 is TGTGCCAGCAGCTTAGGCAACAGGGGGAACACTGAAGCTTTCTTT. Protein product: CASSLGNRGNTEAFF.